This T cell receptor beta chain was identified during a study of cytomegalovirus exposure and HLA in healthy donors. The CDR3 has 18 amino acids. V lost 0 bases and J lost 3, with 20 bases in between. Germline CDR1 reads SGHDN; CDR2 reads FVKESK. Profiled with immunoSEQ multiplex PCR; TCRdb holds only in-frame clones, not every one. This table has around 60,000 clones, 85% to 95% appearing once. The receptor comes from a woman aged 18 to 35 in good health and CMV-seropositive. Sequenced input: PBMCs. The chain links TRBV14 to TRBJ1-2; D is undetermined. The CDR3 nucleotides read TGTGCCAGCAGCCAAGATGGCAGGTTGAGGGCCAGCCACTATGGCTACACCTTC. Residues: CASSQDGRLRASHYGYTF.